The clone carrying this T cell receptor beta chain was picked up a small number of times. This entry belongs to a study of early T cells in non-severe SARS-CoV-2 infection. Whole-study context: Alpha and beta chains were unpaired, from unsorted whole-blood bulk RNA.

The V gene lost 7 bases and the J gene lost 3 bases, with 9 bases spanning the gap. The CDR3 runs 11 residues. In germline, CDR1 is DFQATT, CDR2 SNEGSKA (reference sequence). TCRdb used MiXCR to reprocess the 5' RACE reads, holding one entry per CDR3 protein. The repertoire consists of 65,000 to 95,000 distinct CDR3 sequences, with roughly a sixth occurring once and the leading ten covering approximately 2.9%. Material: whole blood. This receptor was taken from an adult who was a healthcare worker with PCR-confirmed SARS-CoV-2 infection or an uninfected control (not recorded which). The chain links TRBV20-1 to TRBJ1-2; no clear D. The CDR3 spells CSDQADYGYTF. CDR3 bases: TGCAGTGACCAGGCGGACTATGGCTACACCTTC.